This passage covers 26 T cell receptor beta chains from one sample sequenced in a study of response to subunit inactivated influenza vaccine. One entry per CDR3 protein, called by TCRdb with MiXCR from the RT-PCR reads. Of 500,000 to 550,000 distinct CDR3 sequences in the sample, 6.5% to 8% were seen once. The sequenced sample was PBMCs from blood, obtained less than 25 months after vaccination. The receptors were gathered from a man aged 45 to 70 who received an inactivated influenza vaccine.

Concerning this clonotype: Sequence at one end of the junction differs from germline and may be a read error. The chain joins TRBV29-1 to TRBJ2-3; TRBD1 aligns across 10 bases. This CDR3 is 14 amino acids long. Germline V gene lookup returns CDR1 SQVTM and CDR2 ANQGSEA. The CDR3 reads CSVEDRGLTDTQYF. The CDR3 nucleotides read TGCAGCGTAGAAGACAGGGGGCTCACAGATACGCAGTATTTT.

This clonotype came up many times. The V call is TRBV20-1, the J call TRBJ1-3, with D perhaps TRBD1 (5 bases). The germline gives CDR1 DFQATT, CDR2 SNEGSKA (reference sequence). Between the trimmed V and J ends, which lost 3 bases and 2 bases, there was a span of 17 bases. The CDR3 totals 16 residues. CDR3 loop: CSARTSTGNPGNTIYF. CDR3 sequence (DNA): TGCAGTGCTAGGACTTCTACAGGCAACCCTGGAAACACCATATATTTT.

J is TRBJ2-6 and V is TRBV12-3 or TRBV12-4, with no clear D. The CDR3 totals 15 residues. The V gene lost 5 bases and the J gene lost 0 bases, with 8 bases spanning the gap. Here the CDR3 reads CASSIQISGANVLTF. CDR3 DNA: TGTGCCAGCAGTATTCAGATCTCTGGGGCCAACGTCCTGACTTTC.

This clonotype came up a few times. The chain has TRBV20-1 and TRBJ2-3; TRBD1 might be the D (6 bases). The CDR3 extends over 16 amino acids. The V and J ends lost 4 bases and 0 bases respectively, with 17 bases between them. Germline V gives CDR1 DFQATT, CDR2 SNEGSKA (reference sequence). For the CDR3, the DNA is TGCAGTGCTACCTCCGACAGGAGTATAAGCACAGATACGCAGTATTTT. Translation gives CSATSDRSISTDTQYF.

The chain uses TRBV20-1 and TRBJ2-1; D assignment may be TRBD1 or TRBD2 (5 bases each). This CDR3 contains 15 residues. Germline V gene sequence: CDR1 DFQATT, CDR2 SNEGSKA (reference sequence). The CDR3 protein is CSNHRVRASAPGLFF. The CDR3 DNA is TGCAGCAACCATAGAGTCCGGGCTTCGGCTCCGGGGCTGTTCTTC.

CDR3 amino acids: CASSQEAWTGEETQYF. The CDR3 DNA follows: TGCGCCAGCAGCCAAGAGGCCTGGACAGGTGAAGAGACCCAGTACTTC. This chain uses TRBV4-3 with TRBJ2-5, with 7 bases that match TRBD1. After removal of 0 bases from V and 3 bases from J, the junction contained 7 bases not matched to a gene. The CDR3 runs to 16 residues. Germline CDR1 is LGHNA and CDR2 is YSLEER.

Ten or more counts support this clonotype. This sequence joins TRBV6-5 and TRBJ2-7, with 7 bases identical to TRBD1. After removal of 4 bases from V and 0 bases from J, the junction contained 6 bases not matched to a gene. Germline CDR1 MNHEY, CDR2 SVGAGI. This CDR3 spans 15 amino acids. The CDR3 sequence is CASSFSDRRSYEQYF. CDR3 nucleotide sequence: TGTGCCAGCAGTTTTTCGGACAGGCGCTCCTACGAGCAGTACTTC.

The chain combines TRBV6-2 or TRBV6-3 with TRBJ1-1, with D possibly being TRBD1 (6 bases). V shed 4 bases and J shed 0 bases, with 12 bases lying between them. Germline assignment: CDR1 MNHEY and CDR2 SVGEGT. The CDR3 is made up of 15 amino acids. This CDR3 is CASSLATGLNTEAFF. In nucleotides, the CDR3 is TGTGCCAGCAGTTTAGCTACAGGGCTGAACACTGAAGCTTTCTTT.

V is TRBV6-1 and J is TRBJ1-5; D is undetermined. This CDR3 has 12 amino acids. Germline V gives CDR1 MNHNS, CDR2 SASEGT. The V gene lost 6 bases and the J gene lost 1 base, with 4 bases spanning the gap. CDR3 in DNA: TGTGCCAGCAGGATAAGCAATCAGCCCCAGCATTTT. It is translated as CASRISNQPQHF.

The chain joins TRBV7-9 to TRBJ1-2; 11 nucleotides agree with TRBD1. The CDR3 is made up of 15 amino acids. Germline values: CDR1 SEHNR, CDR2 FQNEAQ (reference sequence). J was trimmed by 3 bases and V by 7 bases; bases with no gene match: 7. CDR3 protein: CASKVWTGGDYGYTF. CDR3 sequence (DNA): TGTGCCAGCAAGGTTTGGACAGGGGGCGACTATGGCTACACCTTC.

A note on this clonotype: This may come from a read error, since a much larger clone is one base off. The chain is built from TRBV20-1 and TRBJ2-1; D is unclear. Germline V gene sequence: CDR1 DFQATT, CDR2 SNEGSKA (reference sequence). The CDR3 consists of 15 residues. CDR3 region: CSANARHLPYNVQFF. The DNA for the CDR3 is TGCAGTGCAAACGCCAGACACCTCCCCTACAATGTGCAGTTCTTC.

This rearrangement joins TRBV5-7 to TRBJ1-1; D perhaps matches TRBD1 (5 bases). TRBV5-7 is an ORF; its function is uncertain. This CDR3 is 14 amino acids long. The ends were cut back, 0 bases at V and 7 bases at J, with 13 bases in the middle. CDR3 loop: CASSLERGSLEAFF. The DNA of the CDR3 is TGTGCCAGCAGCTTGGAAAGGGGCAGCCTTGAAGCTTTCTTT.

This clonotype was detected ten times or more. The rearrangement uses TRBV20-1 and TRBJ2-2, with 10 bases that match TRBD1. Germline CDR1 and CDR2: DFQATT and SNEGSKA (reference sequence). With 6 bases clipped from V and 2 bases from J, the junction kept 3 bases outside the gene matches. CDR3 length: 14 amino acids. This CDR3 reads CSAGTGVNTGELFF. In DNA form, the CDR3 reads TGCAGTGCCGGGACAGGGGTAAACACCGGGGAGCTGTTTTTT.

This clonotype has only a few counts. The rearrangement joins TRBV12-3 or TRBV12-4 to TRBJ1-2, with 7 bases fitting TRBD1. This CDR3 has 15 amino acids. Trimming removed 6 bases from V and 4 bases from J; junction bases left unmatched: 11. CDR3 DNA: TGTGCCAGCAGCCGCGGACAGGCCAACCCCTATGGCTACACCTTC. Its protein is CASSRGQANPYGYTF.

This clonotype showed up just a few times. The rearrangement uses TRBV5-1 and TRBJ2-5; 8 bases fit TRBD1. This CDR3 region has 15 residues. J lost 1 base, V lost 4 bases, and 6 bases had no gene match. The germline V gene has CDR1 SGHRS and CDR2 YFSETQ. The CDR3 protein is CASSAGTGFQETQYF. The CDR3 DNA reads TGCGCCAGCAGCGCTGGGACAGGCTTCCAAGAGACCCAGTACTTC.

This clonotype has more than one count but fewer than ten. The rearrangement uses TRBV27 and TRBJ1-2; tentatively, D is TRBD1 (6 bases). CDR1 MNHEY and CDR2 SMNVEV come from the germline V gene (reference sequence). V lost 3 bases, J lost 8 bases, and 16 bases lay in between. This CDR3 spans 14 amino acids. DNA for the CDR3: TGTGCCAGCAGTTTTCGGTCAGGGGTTGACGGCTACACCTTC. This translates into CASSFRSGVDGYTF.

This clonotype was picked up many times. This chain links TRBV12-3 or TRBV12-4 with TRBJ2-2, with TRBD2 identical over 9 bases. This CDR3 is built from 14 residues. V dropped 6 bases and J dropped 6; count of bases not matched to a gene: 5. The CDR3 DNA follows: TGTGCCAGCAGACCGGGACTAGCAGCCGGGGAGCTGTTTTTT. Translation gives CASRPGLAAGELFF.

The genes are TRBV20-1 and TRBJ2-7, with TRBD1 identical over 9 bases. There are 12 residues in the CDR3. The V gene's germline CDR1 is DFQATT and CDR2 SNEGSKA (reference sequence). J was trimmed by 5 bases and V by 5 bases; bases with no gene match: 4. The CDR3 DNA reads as TGCAGTGCTGGCCGACAGGGGGACGAGCAGTACTTC. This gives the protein CSAGRQGDEQYF.

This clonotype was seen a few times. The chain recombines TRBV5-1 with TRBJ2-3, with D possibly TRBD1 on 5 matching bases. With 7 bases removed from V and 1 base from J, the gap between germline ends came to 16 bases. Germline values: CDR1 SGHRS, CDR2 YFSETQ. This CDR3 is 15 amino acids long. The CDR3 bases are TGCGCCAGCGGAAGAACAGGAAGTGGCACAGATACGCAGTATTTT. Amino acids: CASGRTGSGTDTQYF.

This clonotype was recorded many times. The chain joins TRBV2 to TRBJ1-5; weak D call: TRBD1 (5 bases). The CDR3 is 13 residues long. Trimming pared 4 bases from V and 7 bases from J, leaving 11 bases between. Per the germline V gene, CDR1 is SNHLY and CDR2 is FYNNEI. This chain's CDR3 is CASSVGVRQPQHF. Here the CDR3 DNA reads TGTGCCAGCAGTGTAGGGGTTAGGCAGCCCCAGCATTTT.

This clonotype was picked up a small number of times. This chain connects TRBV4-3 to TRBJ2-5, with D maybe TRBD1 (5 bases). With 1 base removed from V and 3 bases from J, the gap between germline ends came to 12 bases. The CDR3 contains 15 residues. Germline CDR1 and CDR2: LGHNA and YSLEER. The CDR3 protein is CASSQVETAKETQYF. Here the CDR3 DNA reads TGCGCCAGCAGCCAAGTTGAGACAGCGAAAGAGACCCAGTACTTC.

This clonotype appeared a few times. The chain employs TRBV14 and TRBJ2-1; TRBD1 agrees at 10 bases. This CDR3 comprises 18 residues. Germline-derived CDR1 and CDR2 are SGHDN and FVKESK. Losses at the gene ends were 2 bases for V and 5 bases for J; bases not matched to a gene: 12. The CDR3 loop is CASSQMHRDRGQNNEQFF. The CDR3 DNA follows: TGTGCCAGCAGCCAAATGCACCGGGACAGGGGCCAAAACAATGAGCAGTTCTTC.

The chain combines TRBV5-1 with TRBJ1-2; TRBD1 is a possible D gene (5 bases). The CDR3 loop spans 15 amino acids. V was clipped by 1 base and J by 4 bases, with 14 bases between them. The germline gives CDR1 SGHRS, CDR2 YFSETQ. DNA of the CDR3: TGCGCCAGCAGCTTGAGGCAGGGTGAGGGCTATGGCTACACCTTC. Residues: CASSLRQGEGYGYTF.

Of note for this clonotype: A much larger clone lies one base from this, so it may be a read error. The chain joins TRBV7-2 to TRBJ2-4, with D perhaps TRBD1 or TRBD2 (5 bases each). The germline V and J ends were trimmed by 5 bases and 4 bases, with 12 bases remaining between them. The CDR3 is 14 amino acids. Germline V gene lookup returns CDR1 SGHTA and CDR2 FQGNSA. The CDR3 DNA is TGTGCCAGCAGCGGCTGGGACCAAAAAAACATTCAGTACTTC. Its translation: CASSGWDQKNIQYF.

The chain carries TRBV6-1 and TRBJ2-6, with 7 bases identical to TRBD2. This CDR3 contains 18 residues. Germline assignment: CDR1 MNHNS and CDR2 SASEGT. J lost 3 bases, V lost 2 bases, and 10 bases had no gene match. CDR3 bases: TGTGCCAGCAGTGAATTTGGGGGAGGGCCAGGTGGGGCCAACGTCCTGACTTTC. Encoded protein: CASSEFGGGPGGANVLTF.

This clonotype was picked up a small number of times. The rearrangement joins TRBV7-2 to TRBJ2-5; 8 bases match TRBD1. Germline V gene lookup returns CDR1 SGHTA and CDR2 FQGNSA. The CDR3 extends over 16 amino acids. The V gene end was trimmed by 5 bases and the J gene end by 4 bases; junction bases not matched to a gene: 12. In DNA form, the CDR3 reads TGTGCCAGCAGCGCACGGACAGGGTCTGGGGGAGAGACCCAGTACTTC. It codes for CASSARTGSGGETQYF.